These 26 T cell receptor beta chains share one sample of origin, sequenced in a study of PD-L1 blockade in urothelial cancer. Time point given: pretreatment peripheral blood. Profiling relied on immunoSEQ multiplex PCR, and the TCRdb table lists in-frame clones only, not all of them. The table has 50,000 to 55,000 clones, about 80% seen once. The source material was PBMCs, sampled around atezolizumab (anti-PD-L1) treatment. The receptors shown here come from a man between 45 and 60 years old with urothelial cancer.

The chain joins TRBV7-9 to TRBJ2-2; a weak D match, TRBD1 (8 bases). The length of the CDR3 is 13 residues. Germline CDR1 is SEHNR and CDR2 is FQNEAQ (reference sequence). CDR3 DNA sequence: TGTGGCGCGGGGGCAGGGGGCTTCGGGGAGCTGTTTTTT. It encodes CGAGAGGFGELFF.

The DNA for the CDR3 is TGTGCCAGCAGCGAGGGGGCAGGGGAGAGCACTGAAGCTTTCTTT. Protein sequence: CASSEGAGESTEAFF. V is TRBV9 and J is TRBJ1-1, with 7 bases that match TRBD1. CDR3 length equals 15 residues. J was trimmed by 4 bases and V by 3 bases; bases with no gene match: 9. CDR1 is SGDLS and CDR2 is YYNGEE in the germline V gene.

The chain links TRBV18 to TRBJ2-3, with TRBD1 matching 12 bases. This CDR3 has 17 residues. Trimming at V came to 6 bases and at J to 4 bases, leaving 11 bases not matched to a gene. Germline lookup yields CDR1 KGHSH and CDR2 LQKENI. This chain's CDR3 is CASSPTGTGGAADTQYF. CDR3 DNA: TGTGCCAGCTCCCCTACCGGGACAGGGGGCGCGGCAGATACGCAGTATTTT.

The rearrangement joins TRBV4-3 to TRBJ2-6; TRBD1 is a possible D gene (6 bases). From germline, CDR1 is LGHNA and CDR2 YSLEER. The CDR3 length is 16 residues. Trimming shortened V by 3 bases and J by 0 bases, and 9 bases separated the two germline ends. CDR3: CASSHEGGSGANVLTF. DNA for the CDR3: TGCGCCAGCAGCCATGAAGGGGGCTCTGGGGCCAACGTCCTGACTTTC.

This clone was counted once. V gene TRBV30 combines with J gene TRBJ2-7; perhaps TRBD1 as D (6 bases). V was cut by 3 bases and J by 1 base, with 13 bases left in between. The CDR3 is made up of 14 amino acids. The germline CDR1 and CDR2 sequences are GTSNPN and SVGIG (reference sequence). As DNA, the CDR3 is TGTGCCTGGAGAGGATTCGGACAGTCCTACGAGCAGTACTTC. Residues: CAWRGFGQSYEQYF.

The chain recombines TRBV6-1 with TRBJ2-1, with 8 bases fitting TRBD1. V was pared by 6 bases and J by 6 bases, with 7 bases of the junction left unmatched. CDR1 is MNHNS and CDR2 is SASEGT in the germline V gene. This CDR3 spans 14 amino acids. The CDR3 nucleotides are TGTGCCAGCAGGGACAGGGTCGCACTCAATGAGCAGTTCTTC. Translating gives CASRDRVALNEQFF.

This clone was detected a few times. The J gene is TRBJ2-5, the V gene TRBV6-5, with 15 bases fitting TRBD2. V lost 0 bases to trimming and J lost 5 bases; unmatched junction nucleotides: 1. The germline CDR1 and CDR2 sequences are MNHEY and SVGAGI. The CDR3 loop spans 16 amino acids. The CDR3 DNA reads TGTGCCAGCAGTTACTCCGGGACTAGCGGGGGGGAGACCCAGTACTTC. Its protein product is CASSYSGTSGGETQYF.

This chain's CDR3 is CASSSPMGPRETQYF. CDR3 DNA: TGTGCCAGCAGTTCCCCTATGGGGCCTCGGGAGACCCAGTACTTC. V is TRBV6-5 and J is TRBJ2-5, with D possibly matching TRBD1 (5 bases). The CDR3 extends over 15 amino acids. Looked up from germline, CDR1 is MNHEY and CDR2 is SVGAGI. Trimming left V 4 bases short and J 5 bases short, with 17 bases between.

This clone was observed a handful of times. The chain joins TRBV5-1 to TRBJ1-5, with a weak D call TRBD1 (6 bases). CDR1 and CDR2 from the germline V gene are SGHRS and YFSETQ. Trimming left V 2 bases short and J 0 bases short, with 12 bases between. This CDR3 is 16 amino acids long. The CDR3 sequence is CASSFRGNNSNQPQHF. The CDR3 nucleotides read TGCGCCAGCAGCTTTAGGGGGAACAATAGCAATCAGCCCCAGCATTTT.

The V call is TRBV6-1, the J call TRBJ2-2, with 8 bases aligning to TRBD2. Trimming removed 4 bases from V and 2 bases from J; junction bases left unmatched: 9. In germline, CDR1 is MNHNS, CDR2 SASEGT. This CDR3 region has 17 residues. CDR3 region: CASSAILGGGNTGELFF. The CDR3 DNA reads as TGTGCCAGCAGTGCCATACTCGGGGGGGGCAACACCGGGGAGCTGTTTTTT.

J is TRBJ1-3 and V is TRBV18; the match to TRBD1 covers 8 bases. The CDR3 runs 16 residues. Germline V CDR1 and CDR2: KGHSH, LQKENI. V lost 3 bases and J lost 1; bases outside the gene matches: 5. CDR3 bases: TGTGCCAGCTCACCGGACAGGGCCGTTTCTGGAAACACCATATATTTT. This translates into CASSPDRAVSGNTIYF.

This clone was detected only once. This rearrangement joins TRBV7-2 to TRBJ2-1; D might be TRBD2 (5 bases). The CDR3 sequence is 17 residues long. Germline-derived CDR1 and CDR2 are SGHTA and FQGNSA. The V gene lost 3 bases and the J gene lost 0 bases, with 15 bases spanning the gap. DNA of the CDR3: TGTGCCAGCAGCTTCCAGACTGGACTGAGCTCCTACAATGAGCAGTTCTTC. It is translated as CASSFQTGLSSYNEQFF.

This clone appeared a few times. The V and J genes are TRBV30 and TRBJ1-3; D possibly corresponds to TRBD1 (6 bases). The CDR3 contains 14 residues. Germline V lookup: CDR1 GTSNPN, CDR2 SVGIG (reference sequence). Trimming cost V 3 bases and J 2 bases, with 11 bases left between them. The CDR3 reads CAWRQQGAGNTIYF. The DNA of the CDR3 is TGTGCCTGGAGACAACAGGGTGCTGGAAACACCATATATTTT.

This clone was detected only once. The V gene is TRBV7-3, the J gene TRBJ2-3; D uncertain. The germline V gene encodes CDR1 SGHTA and CDR2 FQGTGA. The CDR3 consists of 16 residues. The germline V and J ends were trimmed by 4 bases and 1 base, with 15 bases remaining between them. In nucleotides, the CDR3 is TGTGCCAGCAGCTCGGTAGGAGCAGACCGCACAGATACGCAGTATTTT. Its protein is CASSSVGADRTDTQYF.

V gene TRBV7-2 combines with J gene TRBJ2-3; D is ambiguous. Looked up from germline, CDR1 is SGHTA and CDR2 is FQGNSA. The CDR3 totals 14 residues. V was pared by 3 bases and J by 1 base, with 8 bases between. The CDR3 region is CASSFAARTDTQYF. DNA of the CDR3: TGTGCCAGCAGCTTTGCGGCCCGCACAGATACGCAGTATTTT. The entire variable domain, with the rest obtained from reference TRBV7-2 and TRBJ2-3, is as follows: GAGVSQSPSNKVTEKGKDVELRCDPISGHTALYWYRQSLGQGLEFLIYFQGNSAPDKSGLPSDRFSAERTGGSVSTLTIQRTQQEDSAVYLCASSFAARTDTQYFGPGTRLTVL.

The V gene is TRBV7-9, the J gene TRBJ2-7; 9 nucleotides agree with TRBD1. This CDR3 is built from 13 residues. V shed 4 bases, J shed 5 bases, and the junction held 3 bases outside the gene matches. Germline V CDR1 and CDR2: SEHNR, FQNEAQ (reference sequence). CDR3 nucleotides: TGTGCCAGCAGCTACGGGACAGGGAACGAGCAGTACTTC. This sequence encodes CASSYGTGNEQYF. The whole variable domain, remainder taken from reference TRBV7-9 and TRBJ2-7, is DTGVSQNPRHKITKRGQNVTFRCDPISEHNRLYWYRQTLGQGPEFLTYFQNEAQLEKSRLLSDRFSAERPKGSFSTLEIQRTEQGDSAMYLCASSYGTGNEQYFGPGTRLTVT.

The chain employs TRBV5-1 and TRBJ2-4; 8 bases agree with TRBD2. Per germline, CDR1 SGHRS and CDR2 YFSETQ. The CDR3 sequence is 21 residues long. After removal of 0 bases from V and 0 bases from J, the junction contained 17 bases not matched to a gene. CDR3 sequence: CASSLEALASGHVLAKNIQYF. In DNA form, the CDR3 reads TGCGCCAGCAGCTTGGAGGCGTTGGCTAGCGGGCACGTACTAGCCAAAAACATTCAGTACTTC.

This rearrangement joins TRBV4-1 to TRBJ2-5, with 9 bases aligning to TRBD1. From germline, CDR1 is MGHRA and CDR2 YSYEKL. This CDR3 region has 15 residues. Trimming took 6 bases from V and 1 from J; bases not matched to a gene: 6. This CDR3 is CASRHRGRGQETQYF. CDR3 in DNA: TGCGCCAGCAGACACAGGGGGCGCGGCCAAGAGACCCAGTACTTC.

The V and J genes are TRBV27 and TRBJ2-3, with TRBD1 identical over 9 bases. This CDR3 has 15 residues. The germline CDR1 and CDR2 sequences are MNHEY and SMNVEV (reference sequence). Trimming removed 5 bases from V and 4 bases from J; junction bases left unmatched: 7. CDR3 coding DNA: TGTGCCAGCAGTGCTCGGGACAGGGTACCAGATACGCAGTATTTT. Translation gives CASSARDRVPDTQYF.

The chain links TRBV19 to TRBJ2-2, with 9 bases lining up with TRBD1. Unmatched junction bases numbered 12, after V lost 7 bases and J lost 6 bases. CDR1 LNHDA and CDR2 SQIVND come from the germline V gene (reference sequence). CDR3 length: 16 residues. The CDR3 DNA reads TGTGCCAGTAAAGGGGTCGGGACAGGGCGATCCGGGGAGCTGTTTTTT. Residues: CASKGVGTGRSGELFF.

V is TRBV7-9 and J is TRBJ2-2; no clear D. V was cut by 5 bases and J by 6 bases, with 4 bases left in between. The germline CDR1 and CDR2 sequences are SEHNR and FQNEAQ (reference sequence). This CDR3 is built from 11 residues. The CDR3 sequence: CASSLSGELFF. In nucleotides, the CDR3 is TGTGCCAGCAGCCTCTCCGGGGAGCTGTTTTTT. Complete variable domain (other parts from reference TRBV7-9 and TRBJ2-2): DTGVSQNPRHKITKRGQNVTFRCDPISEHNRLYWYRQTLGQGPEFLTYFQNEAQLEKSRLLSDRFSAERPKGSFSTLEIQRTEQGDSAMYLCASSLSGELFFGEGSRLTVL.

V gene TRBV18 combines with J gene TRBJ2-3, with 7 bases identical to TRBD1. Germline CDR1 reads KGHSH; CDR2 reads LQKENI. V lost 8 bases, J lost 2 bases, and 10 bases stayed unmatched. There are 15 residues in the CDR3. The DNA for the CDR3 is TGTGCCAGCGAACCGACAGGGCTGGTCACAGATACGCAGTATTTT. Translation gives CASEPTGLVTDTQYF. Variable domain in full (rest from reference TRBV18 and TRBJ2-3): NAGVMQNPRHLVRRRGQEARLRCSPMKGHSHVYWYRQLPEEGLKFMVYLQKENIIDESGMPKERFSAEFPKEGPSILRIQQVVRGDSAAYFCASEPTGLVTDTQYFGPGTRLTVL.

The chain links TRBV7-2 to TRBJ2-7; 13 nucleotides match TRBD2. The tail of the sequence fits TRBJ2-1 better, so the J call may be wrong. Germline CDR1 and CDR2: SGHTA and FQGNSA. CDR3 length: 15 amino acids. The CDR3 loop reads CASSQLAGGRNEQFF. The CDR3 coding sequence is TGTGCCAGCAGCCAACTAGCGGGGGGGCGGAATGAGCAGTTCTTC.

CDR3 protein: CATADRGINEQYF. The CDR3, as DNA: TGTGCCACCGCCGACAGGGGTATTAACGAGCAGTACTTC. The chain couples TRBV27 to TRBJ2-7; TRBD1 aligns across 8 bases. Germline CDR1 reads MNHEY; CDR2 reads SMNVEV (reference sequence). V trimming: 10 bases; J trimming: 5 bases; junction bases outside the gene matches: 10. The CDR3 sequence is 13 residues long.

The chain employs TRBV9 and TRBJ2-1, with TRBD1 matching over 10 bases. V trimming: 3 bases; J trimming: 10 bases; junction bases outside the gene matches: 4. Germline CDR1 and CDR2: SGDLS and YYNGEE. The CDR3 extends over 13 amino acids. The CDR3 protein is CASSAGTGDEQFF. DNA for the CDR3: TGTGCCAGCAGCGCCGGGACAGGGGACGAGCAGTTCTTC.

The genes are TRBV5-1 and TRBJ2-2; 8 positions match TRBD1. Germline CDR1 is SGHRS and CDR2 is YFSETQ. The CDR3 is 16 residues long. J was trimmed by 4 bases and V by 0 bases; bases with no gene match: 5. The CDR3 DNA reads as TGCGCCAGCAGCTTGGAAGCCAGGGGGCCCACCGGGGAGCTGTTTTTT. Protein sequence: CASSLEARGPTGELFF.